Sequencing of this T cell receptor beta chain was carried out in a study of beta chain features in type 1 diabetes. Trimming cost V 8 bases and J 3 bases; bases outside gene matches: 9. Germline assignment: CDR1 ENHRY and CDR2 SYGVKD. This CDR3 comprises 15 residues. TCRB transcripts that were expressed got sequenced, as all of the isolated RNA had been reverse transcribed. Measured with immunoSEQ multiplex PCR; TCRdb has only the in-frame clones, and not every one. The repertoire holds roughly 400,000 clones, roughly 14% seen once, with under 0.04% in the top ten. Sequenced material: naive CD4+ T cells from blood. This TCR was sampled from a man aged 30-40 years in good health. The chain has TRBV10-3 and TRBJ2-2; TRBD1 matches 7 bases. The CDR3 is CAISNRQGDTGELFF. The CDR3 region has the DNA TGTGCCATCTCCAACCGGCAGGGGGACACCGGGGAGCTGTTTTTT.